What follows are 17 T cell receptor beta chains derived from one specimen sequenced in a study of PD-L1 blockade in urothelial cancer (TCRdb year 2017). Library preparation employed the immunoSEQ multiplex PCR assay. TCRdb provides this immuneACCESS table in a form limited to in-frame rearrangements. Some clones are lacking; in checked studies, under half of them reflect an unresolved V gene, and why the rest are absent is not known. Within this sample are about 50,000 clones, with over 75% of them counted one time only. Under 2.5% of the sample goes to the ten largest clones. Per the publication, the time point label means: peripheral blood 6 weeks after treatment start. The material sequenced was PBMCs, taken around atezolizumab (anti-PD-L1) treatment. The origin of the receptors is a man aged 50 to 59 with urothelial cancer.

The CDR3 DNA is TGTGCCAGCAGCTTCCGGACAGGAACTAATGAAAAACTGTTTTTT. It specifies CASSFRTGTNEKLFF. V usage is TRBV7-2 and J usage is TRBJ1-4, with 7 bases that match TRBD1. Germline CDR1 reads SGHTA; CDR2 reads FQGNSA. CDR3 length: 15 amino acids. With 3 bases clipped from V and 1 base from J, the junction kept 2 bases outside the gene matches.

The J gene is TRBJ1-5, the V gene TRBV15; the match to TRBD1 covers 7 bases. The V gene's germline CDR1 is LNHNV and CDR2 YYDKDF (reference sequence). V shed 0 bases, J shed 2 bases, and the junction held 16 bases outside the gene matches. The CDR3 is 20 amino acids. Here the CDR3 reads CATSRDWDQGRGNGNQPQHF. As DNA, the CDR3 is TGTGCCACCAGCAGAGATTGGGACCAGGGCAGGGGGAACGGCAATCAGCCCCAGCATTTT.

The V and J genes are TRBV19 and TRBJ1-5; the match to TRBD1 covers 7 bases. With V trimmed by 6 bases and J by 5 bases, 7 bases remained unmatched. Germline CDR1 reads LNHDA; CDR2 reads SQIVND (reference sequence). The CDR3 is made up of 14 amino acids. CDR3 nucleotides: TGTGCCAGTAGGCCGGGACAGCCACATCAGCCCCAGCATTTT. Translating it yields CASRPGQPHQPQHF.

V and J are TRBV20-1 and TRBJ1-2, with D possibly TRBD1 on 5 matching bases. Per germline, CDR1 DFQATT and CDR2 SNEGSKA (reference sequence). There are 9 residues in the CDR3. The V gene lost 6 bases and the J gene lost 8 bases, with 7 bases spanning the gap. The CDR3 DNA reads TGCAGTGCCGGGGGAGGCTACACCTTC. Translation: CSAGGGYTF.

The genes are TRBV27 and TRBJ1-1; D not certain. CDR1 and CDR2 from the germline V gene are MNHEY and SMNVEV (reference sequence). V was trimmed by 3 bases and J by 1 base, leaving 6 bases between them. CDR3 size: 13 residues. This CDR3 reads CASSLVRNTEAFF. In nucleotides, the CDR3 is TGTGCCAGCAGTTTGGTGAGGAACACTGAAGCTTTCTTT.

The V and J genes are TRBV5-6 and TRBJ1-6, with D maybe TRBD1 (6 bases). The germline gives CDR1 SGHDT, CDR2 YYEEEE. With 2 bases removed from V and 7 bases from J, the gap between germline ends came to 7 bases. This CDR3 has 13 residues. Here the CDR3 reads CASSFDRNSPLHF. The CDR3 DNA reads TGTGCCAGCAGCTTTGACAGGAATTCACCCCTCCACTTT.

This chain links TRBV11-2 with TRBJ2-1; tentatively, D is TRBD2 (7 bases). CDR1 SGHAT and CDR2 FQNNGV come from the germline V gene. V gave up 5 bases and J gave up 4 bases, with 18 bases separating them. The CDR3 has 16 residues. CDR3 in amino acids: CASSLYGGGVYNEQFF. CDR3 in DNA: TGTGCCAGCAGCCTCTATGGGGGGGGCGTGTACAATGAGCAGTTCTTC.

The chain is built from TRBV11-2 and TRBJ1-1, with 8 bases lining up with TRBD1. V dropped 1 base and J dropped 4; count of bases not matched to a gene: 11. This CDR3 spans 17 amino acids. CDR1 and CDR2 (germline): SGHAT, FQNNGV. CDR3 nucleotides: TGTGCCAGCAGCTTAGGGGGGGACAGGCCAAGCGGCACTGAAGCTTTCTTT. Translated, it gives CASSLGGDRPSGTEAFF.

The J gene is TRBJ1-2, the V gene TRBV7-6; perhaps TRBD1 as D (6 bases). Trimming left V 1 base short and J 4 bases short, with 19 bases between. CDR1 is SGHVS and CDR2 is FNYEAQ in the germline V gene. The CDR3 extends over 17 amino acids. For the CDR3, the DNA is TGTGCCAGCAGCTTAGACCATCTAGCGGGGGCCGCCTATGGCTACACCTTC. It specifies CASSLDHLAGAAYGYTF.

This sequence joins TRBV27 and TRBJ2-4; D remains unclear. Germline loops: CDR1 MNHEY, CDR2 SMNVEV (reference sequence). Trimming left V 0 bases short and J 8 bases short, with 11 bases between. There are 14 residues in the CDR3. CDR3 bases: TGTGCCAGCAGTTTATCGGCAGGCCAGGACATTCAGTACTTC. This sequence encodes CASSLSAGQDIQYF.

The chain recombines TRBV9 with TRBJ1-2; D perhaps matches TRBD1 (5 bases). The length of the CDR3 is 14 residues. The V and J ends lost 1 base and 8 bases respectively, with 15 bases between them. The V gene's germline CDR1 is SGDLS and CDR2 YYNGEE. For the CDR3, the DNA is TGTGCCAGCAGCGTAACTTTCCGGGGGGGAGGCTACACCTTC. Its translation is CASSVTFRGGGYTF.

Details on this clone: It is unclear where the CDR3 begins or ends on the DNA, so no DNA is shown, and the CDR3 is as TCRdb lists it. V gene TRBV7-5 combines with J gene TRBJ2-3; the table's D call, TRBD1, has no DNA check behind it. TRBV7-5 is termed a pseudogene. The length of the CDR3 is 22 amino acids, counting both ends. This chain's CDR3 is CARSALVGTGAHRLRSTDTQYF.

This chain connects TRBV5-6 to TRBJ2-3, with D unresolved. V lost 1 base to trimming and J lost 1 base, with 7 bases between them. The CDR3 has 14 residues. Germline CDR1 and CDR2: SGHDT and YYEEEE. As DNA, the CDR3 is TGTGCCAGCAGCTTGTGGAGCGGCACAGATACGCAGTATTTT. This codes for CASSLWSGTDTQYF.

The gene calls are TRBV9 and TRBJ2-7, with D possibly being TRBD2 (6 bases). The CDR3 has 15 amino acids. Between the trimmed V and J ends, which lost 0 bases and 7 bases, there was a span of 17 bases. Germline CDR1 is SGDLS and CDR2 is YYNGEE. The CDR3: CASSVDWRRGEEQYF. The CDR3 nucleotides read TGTGCCAGCAGCGTAGACTGGCGGAGGGGTGAGGAGCAGTACTTC.

This clone was seen only once. The V call is TRBV5-1, the J call TRBJ2-3; 9 bases line up with TRBD1. The CDR3 is 15 residues long. After removal of 4 bases from V and 2 bases from J, the junction contained 5 bases not matched to a gene. Looked up from germline, CDR1 is SGHRS and CDR2 is YFSETQ. The CDR3 coding sequence is TGCGCCAGCAGCACGGACAGGGGATACACAGATACGCAGTATTTT. This translates into CASSTDRGYTDTQYF.

The chain joins TRBV30 to TRBJ2-2; D perhaps matches TRBD1 (6 bases). In germline, CDR1 is GTSNPN, CDR2 SVGIG (reference sequence). The CDR3 spans 13 residues. Trimming stripped 4 bases from V and 6 bases from J, with 12 bases between. CDR3 region: CAWTIQGSGELFF. Written as DNA, the CDR3 is TGTGCCTGGACAATACAGGGCTCCGGGGAGCTGTTTTTT.

The table lists this clone with a count of one. The gene calls are TRBV30 and TRBJ1-1; 7 positions match TRBD1. The V segment lost 1 base and the J segment 7 bases; nucleotides outside the gene matches: 15. CDR1 GTSNPN and CDR2 SVGIG come from the germline V gene (reference sequence). CDR3 size: 16 residues. CDR3 protein: CAWSETNRQGAREAFF. The CDR3 DNA sequence: TGTGCCTGGAGTGAGACCAATAGACAGGGAGCGCGTGAAGCTTTCTTT. The variable domain in full, with the rest retrieved from reference TRBV30 and TRBJ1-1, is SQTIHQWPATLVQPVGSPLSLECTVEGTSNPNLYWYRQAAGRGLQLLFYSVGIGQISSEVPQNLSASRPQDRQFILSSKKLLLSDSGFYLCAWSETNRQGAREAFFGQGTRLTVV.